Following are 16 T cell receptor beta chains from one sample sequenced in a study of metastatic and nonmetastatic thyroid tumors. Prior to thyroid surgery, none of the patients had received any treatment. Using MiXCR, TCRdb reanalyzed the PCR reads. The data show roughly 48,000 clones, around a sixth seen once. Sequencing was performed on blood. These receptors were collected from a female donor with papillary thyroid cancer or a benign thyroid nodule (not recorded which). Some clones in this sample may be carry-over from other donors' samples.

CDR3 residues: CASSPRAGMAKNTEAFF. DNA of the CDR3: TGTGCCAGCAGTCCGAGAGCAGGGATGGCGAAGAACACTGAAGCTTTCTTT. The chain links TRBV12-3 or TRBV12-4 to TRBJ1-1; tentatively, D is TRBD1 (5 bases). The length of the CDR3 is 17 residues. V was shortened by 5 bases and J by 1 base, with 20 bases between the two germline ends.

The table lists this clone with many counts. The chain has TRBV4-1 and TRBJ1-6, with 7 bases fitting TRBD1. V shed 7 bases, J shed 7 bases, and the junction held 13 bases outside the gene matches. Looked up from germline, CDR1 is MGHRA and CDR2 is YSYEKL. The CDR3 length is 16 residues. In DNA, the CDR3 is TGCGCCAGCAACCAGGGGGACCACAACGGAAATTCACCCCTCCACTTT. Encoded protein: CASNQGDHNGNSPLHF.

A note on this clone: A clone one base away is much larger, so this may be a read error. The J gene is TRBJ1-4, the V gene TRBV30; D unresolved. There are 13 residues in the CDR3. Germline V lookup: CDR1 GTSNPN, CDR2 SVGIG (reference sequence). CDR3 region: CAWGVQLNEKLFF. The DNA for the CDR3 is TGTGCCTGGGGTGTACAGCTTAATGAAAAACTGTTTTTT.

Remarks on this clone: A much more abundant neighbour one base away suggests this may be a read error. The J gene is TRBJ2-7, the V gene TRBV15; D call uncertain. The CDR3 contains 14 residues. Germline values: CDR1 LNHNV, CDR2 YYDKDF (reference sequence). CDR3 DNA: TGTGCCACCAGCAGAGTTCGTTCACCCCCCGAGCAGCACTTC. Its translation is CATSRVRSPPEQHF.

Concerning this clone: This may be a read error: a much more frequent sequence differs by one nucleotide. Other DNA sequences of this sample code for an identical CDR3. For the CDR3, the DNA is TGTGCCAGCAGCGAGTCCGGGGGTGGTGCCAACGTCCTGACTTTC. Translated, it gives CASSESGGGANVLTF. The gene calls are TRBV9 and TRBJ2-6; D is possibly TRBD2 (6 bases). Trimming cost V 3 bases and J 7 bases, with 14 bases left between them. Per the germline V gene, CDR1 is SGDLS and CDR2 is YYNGEE. The CDR3 is made up of 15 amino acids.

The rearrangement uses TRBV20-1 and TRBJ2-3, with D possibly being TRBD1 (6 bases). Trimming removed 6 bases at V and 6 bases at J, with 31 bases between. The CDR3 runs to 18 residues. CDR1 and CDR2 (germline): DFQATT, SNEGSKA (reference sequence). CDR3 loop: CSATRGGHVYRTTDTQYF. CDR3 bases: TGCAGTGCGACCCGAGGGGGACACGTCTATCGTACTACCGATACGCAGTATTTT.

Many counts were recorded for this clone. V and J are TRBV10-3 and TRBJ2-3; the D gene could be TRBD1 or TRBD2 (5 bases each). V shed 6 bases and J shed 0 bases, with 7 bases lying between them. The CDR3 runs 13 residues. Germline V CDR1 and CDR2: ENHRY, SYGVKD. The CDR3 spells CAIRGDSTDTQYF. The CDR3 DNA reads as TGTGCCATCAGAGGGGACAGCACAGATACGCAGTATTTT.

In this sample, this clone turned up many times. This chain uses TRBV10-2 with TRBJ2-2, with no clear D. This CDR3 contains 12 residues. The germline gives CDR1 WSHSY, CDR2 SAAADI. Trimming took 6 bases from V and 6 from J, leaving 8 bases between them. The CDR3 spells CASSSFAGELFF. CDR3 sequence (DNA): TGCGCCAGCAGCAGCTTCGCCGGGGAGCTGTTTTTT.

A word on this clone: A junction end diverges from the germline sequence, so it may reflect a read error. CDR3 in amino acids: CAISETARTGLNGYTF. The CDR3 coding sequence is TGTGCCATCAGTGAAACCGCCAGGACAGGTCTAAATGGCTACACCTTC. The chain is built from TRBV2 and TRBJ1-2, with 7 bases aligning to TRBD1. Germline values: CDR1 SNHLY, CDR2 FYNNEI. This CDR3 contains 16 residues.

About this clone itself: One end of the junction varies from germline; a read error may be responsible. The chain is built from TRBV7-3 and TRBJ2-3; D not certain. The CDR3 totals 14 residues. Germline loops: CDR1 SGHTA, CDR2 FQGTGA. CDR3 in amino acids: CASSLRPGTDKQYF. The CDR3 DNA reads TGTGCCAGCAGCTTAAGGCCAGGAACAGATAAGCAGTATTTT.

This clone was found many times. V usage is TRBV3-1 and J usage is TRBJ2-1; 14 bases map to TRBD2. The germline V gene encodes CDR1 LGHDT and CDR2 YNNKEL (reference sequence). The CDR3 contains 18 residues. V gave up 3 bases and J gave up 2 bases; unmatched junction bases: 6. CDR3 DNA: TGTGCCAGCAGCCAGACAAAGACTAGCGGGAGGGCCTACAATGAGCAGTTCTTC. Protein sequence: CASSQTKTSGRAYNEQFF.

This chain uses TRBV28 with TRBJ2-7, with D hard to call. The CDR3 is 14 residues long. CDR1 and CDR2 (germline): MDHEN, SYDVKM. With 4 bases removed from V and 9 bases from J, the gap between germline ends came to 19 bases. The CDR3, as DNA: TGTGCCAGCAGTTCCCCTCAGCATCCCTTGGGGCAGTACTTC. Protein product: CASSSPQHPLGQYF.

The count of this clone is one. The chain uses TRBV20-1 and TRBJ1-1; no firm D call. Germline-derived CDR1 and CDR2 are DFQATT and SNEGSKA (reference sequence). This CDR3 is 15 amino acids long. V lost 5 bases, J lost 0 bases, and 16 bases lay in between. CDR3 DNA: TGCAGTGCTCGCCCGCATGTGAAAATGAACACTGAAGCTTTCTTT. It is translated as CSARPHVKMNTEAFF.

As concerns this clone: This may arise from a read error, as a much more abundant clone is one base away. The chain carries TRBV7-6 and TRBJ2-7, with 11 bases that match TRBD2. This CDR3 has 17 residues. The junction had 11 bases not matched to a gene; V was cut back by 5 bases and J by 2 bases. Germline loops: CDR1 SGHVS, CDR2 FNYEAQ. The CDR3 spells CASSKGLAVGIPYEQYF. CDR3 nucleotides: TGTGCCAGCAGCAAGGGACTAGCGGTAGGCATCCCCTACGAGCAGTACTTC.

The V call is TRBV28, the J call TRBJ1-1; unclear D gene. CDR3 length: 16 residues. Per germline, CDR1 MDHEN and CDR2 SYDVKM. The V end was cut by 5 bases, the J end by 4 bases, with 20 bases between. The CDR3 loop reads CASSMCTWGRPTEAFF. The CDR3 coding sequence is TGTGCCAGCAGTATGTGTACATGGGGTCGGCCCACTGAAGCTTTCTTT.

About this clone itself: A much bigger clone sits one base away, suggesting this may be a read error. V is TRBV18 and J is TRBJ2-5; D gene uncertain. Germline V gene sequence: CDR1 KGHSH, CDR2 LQKENI. Trimming pared 6 bases from V and 5 bases from J, leaving 13 bases between. The CDR3 sequence is 13 residues long. CDR3 DNA sequence: TGTGCCAGCTCCCTATACTTCAGGGAGACCCAGTACTTC. Amino acid sequence: CASSLYFRETQYF.